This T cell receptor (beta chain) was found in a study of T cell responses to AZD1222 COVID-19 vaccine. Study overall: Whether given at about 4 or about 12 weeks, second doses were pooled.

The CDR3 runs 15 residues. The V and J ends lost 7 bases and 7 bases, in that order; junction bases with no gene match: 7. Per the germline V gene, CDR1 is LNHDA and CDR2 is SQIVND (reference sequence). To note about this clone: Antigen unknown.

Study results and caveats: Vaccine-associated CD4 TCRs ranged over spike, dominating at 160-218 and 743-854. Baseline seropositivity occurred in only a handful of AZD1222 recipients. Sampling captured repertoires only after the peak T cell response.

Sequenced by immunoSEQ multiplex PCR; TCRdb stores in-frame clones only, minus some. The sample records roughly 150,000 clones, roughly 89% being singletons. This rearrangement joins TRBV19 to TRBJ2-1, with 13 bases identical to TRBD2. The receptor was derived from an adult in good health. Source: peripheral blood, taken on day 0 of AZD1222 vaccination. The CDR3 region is CASKTSGRILNEQFF. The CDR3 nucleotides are TGTGCCAGTAAGACTAGCGGGAGGATCTTGAATGAGCAGTTCTTC.